This T cell receptor beta chain was sequenced in a study of blood T cells in healthy people across ages. Germline V lookup: CDR1 SNHLY, CDR2 FYNNEI. The V end was cut by 8 bases, the J end by 4 bases, with 9 bases between. This CDR3 region has 11 residues. To note about this clonotype: Its antigen is not identified.

Whole-study findings and limits: Relative to aged donors, long-lived donors carried more naive CD4+ cells and displayed higher diversity.

PCR was performed a second time for about 6 to 11 cycles using a sample-barcoded 5' primer and a J-beta primer mix. One entry per CDR3 protein, called by TCRdb with MiXCR from the 5' RACE reads. The sample lists around 1,000,000 distinct CDR3 sequences, under 30% seen once, with around 0.75% in the top ten. Extractions gave at least 6 micrograms of total RNA per sample. The same sample was also studied in work on T cells of mothers and their children. That work states: Each mother yielded more than 9 million TCR beta CDR3 reads. Each child yielded a few million reads. There were no persistent microchimeric T cell clones detected.

The source material was blood. The chain couples TRBV2 to TRBJ2-7; D is possibly TRBD1 (5 bases). The source of this sequence is a girl aged 2 to 9 in good health. For the CDR3, the DNA is TGTGCCAGCGGGGCCGGATACGAGCAGTACTTC. Amino acids: CASGAGYEQYF.